This passage covers 21 T cell receptor beta chains from one sample sequenced in a study of blood T cell repertoires in COVID-19 (dated by TCRdb to 2020 to 2021). The library was produced with the immunoSEQ multiplex PCR assay. TCRdb obtained this table from immuneACCESS and retained in-frame rearrangements with V and J assigned. These tables miss some clones; where compared with another copy, unresolved V genes account for less than half of the shortfall, and the remainder is unexplained. In all, the sample holds 150,000 to 200,000 clones, and approximately 85% of those were seen once. More than 8% of the sample is held by the ten biggest clonotypes. Sequencing input: peripheral blood. All receptors derive from a woman older than 75 with acute or convalescent COVID-19.

The sample holds one count of this clone. CDR3 sequence: CASSWLVRRARDYPRPEQYF. CDR3 DNA: TGTGCCAGTAGTTGGCTTGTGAGGAGAGCTCGGGACTACCCCCGACCCGAGCAGTACTTC. The chain uses TRBV19 and TRBJ2-7, with 7 nucleotides matching TRBD2. J gave up 6 bases and V 5 bases, and 28 bases lay outside the gene matches. Germline V gene sequence: CDR1 LNHDA, CDR2 SQIVND (reference sequence). The CDR3 spans 20 residues.

The chain uses TRBV6-5 and TRBJ1-1; 7 nucleotides agree with TRBD1. The V gene's germline CDR1 is MNHEY and CDR2 SVGAGI. V shed 4 bases, J shed 1 base, and the junction held 9 bases outside the gene matches. The CDR3 runs 16 residues. The CDR3 here is CASSLRQGLPNTEAFF. For the CDR3, the DNA is TGTGCCAGCAGTTTACGACAGGGTCTCCCGAACACTGAAGCTTTCTTT.

This chain links TRBV7-2 with TRBJ2-3; 8 positions match TRBD2. The CDR3 spans 15 residues. Per the germline V gene, CDR1 is SGHTA and CDR2 is FQGNSA. Trimming took 5 bases from V and 5 from J; bases not matched to a gene: 9. This CDR3 reads CASSPGVAGQDTQYF. CDR3 DNA sequence: TGTGCCAGCAGCCCAGGGGTAGCGGGACAAGATACGCAGTATTTT.

The chain recombines TRBV4-3 with TRBJ1-2; D unclear. The germline CDR1 and CDR2 sequences are LGHNA and YSLEER. The V end was cut by 0 bases, the J end by 4 bases, with 6 bases between. The CDR3 is 13 residues long. The CDR3 is CASSQDGSYGYTF. In nucleotides, the CDR3 is TGCGCCAGCAGCCAAGATGGCAGCTATGGCTACACCTTC.

The chain is built from TRBV5-6 and TRBJ1-2; 8 bases map to TRBD1. Germline trimming cut 4 bases from V and 6 bases from J; bases unmatched to any gene: 11. The germline V gene has CDR1 SGHDT and CDR2 YYEEEE. The CDR3 is 15 amino acids. The chain's CDR3 is CASSQSGGANHGYTF. The CDR3 nucleotides are TGTGCCAGCAGCCAATCAGGGGGCGCAAACCATGGCTACACCTTC.

This rearrangement joins TRBV29-1 to TRBJ1-1; no firm D call. The CDR3 covers 13 residues. V dropped 7 bases and J dropped 3 bases, with 15 bases sitting between them. Germline CDR1 is SQVTM and CDR2 is ANQGSEA. This CDR3 reads CSGVRGAYTEAFF. The CDR3 bases are TGCAGCGGGGTCCGGGGAGCTTACACTGAAGCTTTCTTT.

The rearrangement links TRBV6-5 to TRBJ2-1; tentatively, D is TRBD2 (5 bases). Germline CDR1 reads MNHEY; CDR2 reads SVGAGI. The CDR3 consists of 13 residues. Trimming left V 7 bases short and J 15 bases short, with 22 bases between. Written as DNA, the CDR3 is TGTGCCAGCATAGGGAAGAGCGGACTCGACCCGTTCTTC. Its protein product is CASIGKSGLDPFF.

The rearrangement links TRBV3-1 (or the pseudogene TRBV3-2) to TRBJ2-3; 8 bases agree with TRBD2. This CDR3 region has 16 residues. V was clipped by 4 bases and J by 7 bases; unmatched bases: 13. Germline CDR1 is LGHDT and CDR2 is YNNKEL (reference sequence). CDR3 sequence (DNA): TGTGCCAGCAGCCCCATGGTTACAGCGGGAGCTAATACGCAGTATTTT. The encoded protein is CASSPMVTAGANTQYF.

This chain uses TRBV6-5 with TRBJ1-1; D not certain. V was pared by 2 bases and J by 10 bases, with 8 bases between. The germline V gene encodes CDR1 MNHEY and CDR2 SVGAGI. The CDR3 loop spans 11 amino acids. CDR3 residues: CASSYPPRAFF. The DNA for the CDR3 is TGTGCCAGCAGTTACCCTCCCAGAGCTTTCTTT.

The rearrangement uses TRBV30 and TRBJ1-1, with 7 bases aligning to TRBD1. This CDR3 region has 12 residues. CDR1 is GTSNPN and CDR2 is SVGIG in the germline V gene (reference sequence). Trimming cost V 2 bases and J 10 bases; bases outside gene matches: 7. In DNA, the CDR3 is TGTGCCTGGAGTTCCACAGGGGTCGGAGCTTTCTTT. This encodes CAWSSTGVGAFF.

The chain couples TRBV3-1 (or the pseudogene TRBV3-2) to TRBJ1-3; D possibly corresponds to TRBD1 (5 bases). The V gene lost 0 bases and the J gene lost 0 bases, with 9 bases spanning the gap. The CDR3 is 16 residues long. Looked up from germline, CDR1 is LGHDT and CDR2 is YNNKEL (reference sequence). The CDR3 bases are TGTGCCAGCAGCCAAGATACAGGTTCCTCTGGAAACACCATATATTTT. As protein: CASSQDTGSSGNTIYF.

V is TRBV29-1 and J is TRBJ1-2; 9 nucleotides line up with TRBD1. Germline assignment: CDR1 SQVTM and CDR2 ANQGSEA. The CDR3 has 14 residues. With 1 base clipped from V and 7 bases from J, the junction kept 7 bases outside the gene matches. The CDR3, as DNA: TGCAGCGTTGAAGTGGGACAGGGTATTTCTGGCTACACCTTC. Translating gives CSVEVGQGISGYTF.

This CDR3 is CASSRLGTMNTEAFF. Written as DNA, the CDR3 is TGTGCCAGCAGCCGATTGGGGACTATGAACACTGAAGCTTTCTTT. The V and J genes are TRBV5-5 and TRBJ1-1; tentatively, D is TRBD1 (5 bases). Germline assignment: CDR1 SGHKS and CDR2 YYEKEE (reference sequence). The germline V and J ends were trimmed by 4 bases and 0 bases, with 13 bases remaining between them. This CDR3 comprises 15 residues.

The rearrangement links TRBV19 to TRBJ1-2, with 7 bases matching TRBD1. Per the germline V gene, CDR1 is LNHDA and CDR2 is SQIVND (reference sequence). The CDR3 sequence is 17 residues long. The V and J ends lost 1 base and 7 bases, in that order; junction bases with no gene match: 15. The CDR3 loop reads CASSIVGQTPPETGYTF. DNA of the CDR3: TGTGCCAGTAGTATAGTGGGACAGACCCCTCCGGAAACTGGCTACACCTTC.

This clone was recorded once. The chain couples TRBV7-6 to TRBJ1-3; 7 bases fit TRBD1. Germline assignment: CDR1 SGHVS and CDR2 FNYEAQ. The CDR3 is 14 residues long. Trimming took 5 bases from V and 4 from J; bases not matched to a gene: 5. CDR3 in amino acids: CASSPGTAGNTIYF. DNA for the CDR3: TGTGCCAGCAGCCCCGGGACAGCGGGAAACACCATATATTTT.

The chain joins TRBV9 to TRBJ2-1; possibly TRBD2 for D (7 bases). CDR3 length: 14 amino acids. V dropped 3 bases and J dropped 4 bases, with 11 bases sitting between them. CDR1 is SGDLS, CDR2 YYNGEE, per germline. CDR3 in DNA: TGTGCCAGCAGCGCGGGGGGCACGTACAATGAGCAGTTCTTC. This gives the protein CASSAGGTYNEQFF.

The gene calls are TRBV7-2 and TRBJ2-1, with a possible D match to TRBD1 (6 bases). The V gene's germline CDR1 is SGHTA and CDR2 FQGNSA. Between the trimmed V and J ends, which lost 5 bases and 2 bases, there was a span of 13 bases. The length of the CDR3 is 15 residues. CDR3 region: CASSIGQTPYNEQFF. CDR3 nucleotide sequence: TGTGCCAGCAGCATAGGACAGACCCCCTACAATGAGCAGTTCTTC.

The chain employs TRBV7-9 and TRBJ1-2; weak D call: TRBD1 (6 bases). The V end was cut by 1 base, the J end by 7 bases, with 22 bases between. Per germline, CDR1 SEHNR and CDR2 FQNEAQ (reference sequence). CDR3 size: 17 residues. As DNA, the CDR3 is TGTGCCAGCAGCTTAGACGGTCCAGGGGCGAGTTCGCGTGGCTACACCTTC. This gives the protein CASSLDGPGASSRGYTF.

V and J are TRBV18 and TRBJ2-2, with no clear D. V was pared by 4 bases and J by 5 bases, with 11 bases between. Per the germline V gene, CDR1 is KGHSH and CDR2 is LQKENI. The CDR3 runs to 14 residues. In nucleotides, the CDR3 is TGTGCCAGCTCACGCGAGGTCCGGACCGGGGAGCTGTTTTTT. This encodes CASSREVRTGELFF.

J is TRBJ1-3 and V is TRBV30; 9 bases agree with TRBD1. Germline lookup yields CDR1 GTSNPN and CDR2 SVGIG (reference sequence). After removal of 2 bases from V and 3 bases from J, the junction contained 5 bases not matched to a gene. CDR3 length equals 15 residues. CDR3 sequence: CAWSRGQGVGNTIYF. For the CDR3, the DNA is TGTGCCTGGAGTAGGGGACAGGGTGTTGGAAACACCATATATTTT.

This chain uses TRBV5-6 with TRBJ1-1; no definite D call. Per the germline V gene, CDR1 is SGHDT and CDR2 is YYEEEE. Trimming shortened V by 0 bases and J by 6 bases, and 6 bases separated the two germline ends. The CDR3 is made up of 12 amino acids. CDR3 region: CASSLARSEAFF. For the CDR3, the DNA is TGTGCCAGCAGCTTGGCCAGGTCTGAAGCTTTCTTT.